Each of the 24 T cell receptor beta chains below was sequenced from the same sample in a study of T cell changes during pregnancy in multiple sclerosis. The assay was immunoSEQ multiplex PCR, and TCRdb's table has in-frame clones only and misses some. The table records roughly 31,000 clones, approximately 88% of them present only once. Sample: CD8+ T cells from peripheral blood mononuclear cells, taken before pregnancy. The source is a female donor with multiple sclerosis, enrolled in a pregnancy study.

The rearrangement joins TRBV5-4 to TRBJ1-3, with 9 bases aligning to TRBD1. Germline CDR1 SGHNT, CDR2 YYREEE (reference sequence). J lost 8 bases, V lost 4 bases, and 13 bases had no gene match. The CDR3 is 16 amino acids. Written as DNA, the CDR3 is TGTGCCAGCAGCCCGGACAGGGGCTGGAAGGGTGACACCATATATTTT. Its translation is CASSPDRGWKGDTIYF.

The CDR3 nucleotides are TGTGCCAGCAGTGAAGCAACCGGGACAGGGGGCTACGAGCAGTACTTC. Protein product: CASSEATGTGGYEQYF. This chain uses TRBV6-1 with TRBJ2-7, with 11 bases aligning to TRBD1. The germline V gene has CDR1 MNHNS and CDR2 SASEGT. There are 16 residues in the CDR3. V lost 0 bases to trimming and J lost 3 bases; unmatched junction nucleotides: 4.

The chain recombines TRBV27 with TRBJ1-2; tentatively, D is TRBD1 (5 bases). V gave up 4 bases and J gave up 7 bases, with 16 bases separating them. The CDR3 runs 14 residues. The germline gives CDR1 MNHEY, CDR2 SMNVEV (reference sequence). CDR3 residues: CASSSGGGIFGYTF. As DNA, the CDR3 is TGTGCCAGCAGTTCCGGGGGGGGGATTTTTGGCTACACCTTC.

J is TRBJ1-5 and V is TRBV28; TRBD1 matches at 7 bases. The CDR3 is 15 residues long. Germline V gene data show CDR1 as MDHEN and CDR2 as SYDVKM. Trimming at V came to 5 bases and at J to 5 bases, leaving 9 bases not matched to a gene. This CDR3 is CASSLPQGRDQPQHF. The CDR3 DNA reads TGTGCCAGCAGTCTTCCACAGGGGAGAGATCAGCCCCAGCATTTT.

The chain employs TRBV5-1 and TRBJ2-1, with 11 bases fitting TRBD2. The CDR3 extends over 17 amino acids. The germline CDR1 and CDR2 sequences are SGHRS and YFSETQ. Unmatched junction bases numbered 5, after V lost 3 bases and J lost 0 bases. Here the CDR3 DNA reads TGCGCCAGCAGCTACTCTAGCGGGGGGCTCTCCTACAATGAGCAGTTCTTC. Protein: CASSYSSGGLSYNEQFF.

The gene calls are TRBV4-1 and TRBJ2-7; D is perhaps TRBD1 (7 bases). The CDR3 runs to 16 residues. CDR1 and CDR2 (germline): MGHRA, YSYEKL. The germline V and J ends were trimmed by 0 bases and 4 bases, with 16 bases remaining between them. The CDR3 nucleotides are TGCGCCAGCAGCCAAGAAGACCAGGGGGGCCGGTACGAGCAGTACTTC. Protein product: CASSQEDQGGRYEQYF.

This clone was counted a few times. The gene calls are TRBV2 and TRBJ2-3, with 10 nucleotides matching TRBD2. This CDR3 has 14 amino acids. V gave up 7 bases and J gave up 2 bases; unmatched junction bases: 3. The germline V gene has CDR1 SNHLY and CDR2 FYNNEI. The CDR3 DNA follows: TGTGCCAGCACGCTAGCGGGGGTCACAGATACGCAGTATTTT. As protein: CASTLAGVTDTQYF.

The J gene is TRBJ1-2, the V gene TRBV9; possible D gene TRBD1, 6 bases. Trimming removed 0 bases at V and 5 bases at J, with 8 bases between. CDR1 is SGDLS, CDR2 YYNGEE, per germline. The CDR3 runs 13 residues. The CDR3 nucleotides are TGTGCCAGCAGCGTAGCCCAGGGGTATGGCTACACCTTC. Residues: CASSVAQGYGYTF.

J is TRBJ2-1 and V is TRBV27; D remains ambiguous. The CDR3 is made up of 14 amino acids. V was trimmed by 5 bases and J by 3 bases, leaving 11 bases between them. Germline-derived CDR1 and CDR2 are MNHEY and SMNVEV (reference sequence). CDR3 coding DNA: TGTGCCAGCAGTCCCCGGCGGATCTACAATGAGCAGTTCTTC. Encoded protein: CASSPRRIYNEQFF.

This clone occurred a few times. The CDR3, as DNA: TGTGCCAGCAGCTTACGGGATCGCGACGAGCAGTACTTC. Protein product: CASSLRDRDEQYF. The chain uses TRBV5-4 and TRBJ2-7, with a tentative D call TRBD2 (5 bases). The CDR3 runs to 13 residues. Germline assignment: CDR1 SGHNT and CDR2 YYREEE (reference sequence). The V end was cut by 2 bases, the J end by 5 bases, with 11 bases between.

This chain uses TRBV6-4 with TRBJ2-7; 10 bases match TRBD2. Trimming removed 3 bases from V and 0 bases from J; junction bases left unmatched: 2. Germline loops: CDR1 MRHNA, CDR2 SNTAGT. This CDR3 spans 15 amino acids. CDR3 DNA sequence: TGTGCCAGCAGTGAACTAGCGGGGAGCTCCTACGAGCAGTACTTC. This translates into CASSELAGSSYEQYF.

CDR3 amino acids: CASRRTGGDGYTF. DNA for the CDR3: TGTGCCAGCAGACGGACAGGGGGCGATGGCTACACCTTC. V is TRBV5-4 and J is TRBJ1-2; TRBD1 matches 11 bases. The germline V gene encodes CDR1 SGHNT and CDR2 YYREEE (reference sequence). The CDR3 spans 13 residues. V lost 5 bases to trimming and J lost 6 bases; unmatched junction nucleotides: 3.

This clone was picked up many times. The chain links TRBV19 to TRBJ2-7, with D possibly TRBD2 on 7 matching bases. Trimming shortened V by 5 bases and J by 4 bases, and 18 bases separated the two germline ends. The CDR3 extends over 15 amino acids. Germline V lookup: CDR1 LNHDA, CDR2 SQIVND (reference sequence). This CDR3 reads CASSPLAGATYEQYF. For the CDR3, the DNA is TGTGCCAGTAGTCCCCTCGCGGGGGCGACGTACGAGCAGTACTTC.

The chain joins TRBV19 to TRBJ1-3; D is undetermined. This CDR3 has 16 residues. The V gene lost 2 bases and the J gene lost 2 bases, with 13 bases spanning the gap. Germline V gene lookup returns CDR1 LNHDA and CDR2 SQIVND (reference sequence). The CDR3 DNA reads TGTGCCAGTAGTATAACGTTTATCCGAGCTGGAAACACCATATATTTT. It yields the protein CASSITFIRAGNTIYF.

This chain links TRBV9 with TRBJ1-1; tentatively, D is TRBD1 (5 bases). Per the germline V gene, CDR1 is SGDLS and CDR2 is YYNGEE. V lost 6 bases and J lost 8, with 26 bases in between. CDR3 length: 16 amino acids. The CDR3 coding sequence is TGTGCCAGCACCCCCCCGACAGACCGAGTAACCAAAGAAGCTTTCTTT. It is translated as CASTPPTDRVTKEAFF.

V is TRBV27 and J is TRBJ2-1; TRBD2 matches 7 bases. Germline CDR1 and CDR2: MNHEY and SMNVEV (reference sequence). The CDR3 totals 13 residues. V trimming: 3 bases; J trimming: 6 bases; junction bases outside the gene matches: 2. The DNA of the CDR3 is TGTGCCAGCAGTTTGAAGCGGGGCAATGAGCAGTTCTTC. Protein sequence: CASSLKRGNEQFF.

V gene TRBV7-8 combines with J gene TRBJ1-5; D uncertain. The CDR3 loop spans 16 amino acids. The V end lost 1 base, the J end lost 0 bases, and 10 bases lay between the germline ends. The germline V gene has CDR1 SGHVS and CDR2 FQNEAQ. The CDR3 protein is CASSLGRRSSNQPQHF. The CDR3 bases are TGTGCCAGCAGCTTAGGCCGCAGGTCTAGCAATCAGCCCCAGCATTTT.

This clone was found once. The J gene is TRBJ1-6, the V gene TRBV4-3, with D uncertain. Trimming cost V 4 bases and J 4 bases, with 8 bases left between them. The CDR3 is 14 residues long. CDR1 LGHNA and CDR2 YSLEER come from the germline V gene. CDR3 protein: CASSPWEYNSPLHF. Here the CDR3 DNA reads TGCGCCAGCAGCCCTTGGGAGTATAATTCACCCCTCCACTTT.

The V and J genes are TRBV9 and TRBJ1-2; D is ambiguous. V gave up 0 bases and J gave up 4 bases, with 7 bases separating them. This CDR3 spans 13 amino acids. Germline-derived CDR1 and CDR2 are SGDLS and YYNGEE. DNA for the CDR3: TGTGCCAGCAGCGTAGGGGCGGGCTATGGCTACACCTTC. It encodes CASSVGAGYGYTF.

In DNA, the CDR3 is TGTGCCAGCAGCTTAACACGCGGGACAGGGAGAAACACCATATATTTT. Translating gives CASSLTRGTGRNTIYF. The chain joins TRBV7-3 to TRBJ1-3; 9 bases line up with TRBD1. The CDR3 spans 16 residues. Germline V gene data show CDR1 as SGHTA and CDR2 as FQGTGA. V was clipped by 0 bases and J by 5 bases; unmatched bases: 5.

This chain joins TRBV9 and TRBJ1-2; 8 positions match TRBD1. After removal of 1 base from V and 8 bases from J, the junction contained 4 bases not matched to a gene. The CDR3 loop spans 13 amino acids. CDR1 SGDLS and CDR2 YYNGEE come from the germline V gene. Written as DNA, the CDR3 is TGTGCCAGCAGCGTACAGGGGGCGTGGGGCTACACCTTC. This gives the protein CASSVQGAWGYTF.

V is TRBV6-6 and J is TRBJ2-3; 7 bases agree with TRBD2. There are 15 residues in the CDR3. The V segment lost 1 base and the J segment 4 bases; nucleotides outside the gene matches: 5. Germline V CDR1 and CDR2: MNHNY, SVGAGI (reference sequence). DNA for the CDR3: TGTGCCAGCAGTTACTTCCCCCGGGGGGCAGATACGCAGTATTTT. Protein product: CASSYFPRGADTQYF.

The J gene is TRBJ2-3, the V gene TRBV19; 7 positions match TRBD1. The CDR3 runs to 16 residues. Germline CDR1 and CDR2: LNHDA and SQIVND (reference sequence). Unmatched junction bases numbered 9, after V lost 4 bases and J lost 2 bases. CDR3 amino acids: CASSTRDRTYTDTQYF. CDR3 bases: TGTGCCAGTAGTACTAGGGACAGAACATACACAGATACGCAGTATTTT.

The CDR3 DNA reads TGCGCCAGCAGCCAAGATCCTTACCTCGGTTATGAAGCTTTCTTT. As protein: CASSQDPYLGYEAFF. The chain couples TRBV4-3 to TRBJ1-1, with D unresolved. Trimming took 0 bases from V and 7 from J, leaving 15 bases between them. Germline CDR1 LGHNA, CDR2 YSLEER. CDR3 length: 15 residues.